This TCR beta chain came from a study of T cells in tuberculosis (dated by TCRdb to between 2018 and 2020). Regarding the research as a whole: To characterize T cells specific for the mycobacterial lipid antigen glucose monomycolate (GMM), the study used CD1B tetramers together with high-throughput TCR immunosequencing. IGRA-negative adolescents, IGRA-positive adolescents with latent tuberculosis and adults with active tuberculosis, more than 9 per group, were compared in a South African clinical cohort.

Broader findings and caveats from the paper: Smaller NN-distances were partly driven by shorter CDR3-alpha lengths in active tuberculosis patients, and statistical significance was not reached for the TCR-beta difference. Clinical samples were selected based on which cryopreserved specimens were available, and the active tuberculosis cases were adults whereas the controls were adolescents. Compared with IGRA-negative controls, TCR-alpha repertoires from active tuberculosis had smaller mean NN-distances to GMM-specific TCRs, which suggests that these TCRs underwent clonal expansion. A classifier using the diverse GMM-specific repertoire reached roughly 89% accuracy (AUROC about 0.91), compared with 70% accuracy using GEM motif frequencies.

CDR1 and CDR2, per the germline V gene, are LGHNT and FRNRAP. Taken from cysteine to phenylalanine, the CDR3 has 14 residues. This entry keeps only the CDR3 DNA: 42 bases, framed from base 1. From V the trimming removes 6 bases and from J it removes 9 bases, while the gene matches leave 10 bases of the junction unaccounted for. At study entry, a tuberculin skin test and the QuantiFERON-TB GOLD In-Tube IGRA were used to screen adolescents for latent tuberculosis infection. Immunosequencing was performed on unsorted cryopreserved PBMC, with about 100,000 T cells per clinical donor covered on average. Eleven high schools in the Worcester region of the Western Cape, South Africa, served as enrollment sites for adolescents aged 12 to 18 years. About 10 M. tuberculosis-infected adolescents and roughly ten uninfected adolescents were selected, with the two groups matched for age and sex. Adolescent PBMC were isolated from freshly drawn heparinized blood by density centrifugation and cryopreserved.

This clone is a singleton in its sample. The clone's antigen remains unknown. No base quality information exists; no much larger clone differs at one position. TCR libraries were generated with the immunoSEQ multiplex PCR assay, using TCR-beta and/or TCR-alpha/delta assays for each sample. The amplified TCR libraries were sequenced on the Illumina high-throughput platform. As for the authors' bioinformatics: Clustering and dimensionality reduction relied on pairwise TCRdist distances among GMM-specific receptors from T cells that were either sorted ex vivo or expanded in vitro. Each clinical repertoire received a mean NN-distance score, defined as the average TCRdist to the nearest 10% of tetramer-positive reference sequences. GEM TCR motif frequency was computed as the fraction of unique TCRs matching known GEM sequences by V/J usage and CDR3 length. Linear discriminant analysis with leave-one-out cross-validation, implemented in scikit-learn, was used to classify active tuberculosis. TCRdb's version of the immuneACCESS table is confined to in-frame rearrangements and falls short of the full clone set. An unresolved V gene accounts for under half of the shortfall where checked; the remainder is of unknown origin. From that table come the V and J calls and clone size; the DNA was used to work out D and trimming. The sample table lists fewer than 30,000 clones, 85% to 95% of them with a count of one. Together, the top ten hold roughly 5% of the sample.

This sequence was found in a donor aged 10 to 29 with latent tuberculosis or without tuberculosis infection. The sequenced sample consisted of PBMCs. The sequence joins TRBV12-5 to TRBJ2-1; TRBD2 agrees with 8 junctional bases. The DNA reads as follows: TGTGCTAGTGGGAAAAGGAGCGGGAGCAGTGAGCAGTTCTTC. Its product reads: CASGKRSGSSEQFF.